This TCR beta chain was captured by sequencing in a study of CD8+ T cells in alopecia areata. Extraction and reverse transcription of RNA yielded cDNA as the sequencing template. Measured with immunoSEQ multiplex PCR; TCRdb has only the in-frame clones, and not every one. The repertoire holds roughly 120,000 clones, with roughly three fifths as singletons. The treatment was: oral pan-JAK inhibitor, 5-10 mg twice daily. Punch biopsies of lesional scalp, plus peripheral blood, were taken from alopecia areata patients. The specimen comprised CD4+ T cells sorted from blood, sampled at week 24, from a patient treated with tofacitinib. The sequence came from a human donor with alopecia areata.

The CDR3 sequence is CSVRDTGGENTEAFF. The CDR3 DNA sequence: TGCAGCGTTAGGGACACCGGGGGTGAGAACACTGAAGCTTTCTTT. The chain employs TRBV29-1 and TRBJ1-1; tentatively, D is TRBD1 (6 bases). Trimming left V 5 bases short and J 1 base short, with 17 bases between. The germline V gene has CDR1 SQVTM and CDR2 ANQGSEA. This CDR3 is 15 amino acids long.